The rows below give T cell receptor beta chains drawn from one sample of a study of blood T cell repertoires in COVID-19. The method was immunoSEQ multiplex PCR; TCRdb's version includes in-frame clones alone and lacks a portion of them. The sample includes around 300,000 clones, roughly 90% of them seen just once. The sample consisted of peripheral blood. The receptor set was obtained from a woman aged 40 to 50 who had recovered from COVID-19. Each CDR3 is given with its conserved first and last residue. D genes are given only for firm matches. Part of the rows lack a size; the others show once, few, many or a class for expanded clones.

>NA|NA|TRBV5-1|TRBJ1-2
TGCGCCAGCAGCACGGGGGACCGGGCCTGGTATGGCTACACCTTC
CASSTGDRAWYGYTF
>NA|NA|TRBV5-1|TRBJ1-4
TGCGCCAGCAAACCCACCCAGGGGAATGAAAAACTGTTTTTT
CASKPTQGNEKLFF
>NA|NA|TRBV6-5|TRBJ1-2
TGTGCCAGCAGTTACGGGGCAGGGGTAGCCTATGGCTACACCTTC
CASSYGAGVAYGYTF
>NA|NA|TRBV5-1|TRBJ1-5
TGCGCCAGCAGCTTGGGGGGGGGCAATCAGCCCCAGCATTTT
CASSLGGGNQPQHF
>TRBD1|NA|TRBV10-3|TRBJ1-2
TGTGCCATCAGTGAAGACAGGGAATTCGGTAACTATGGCTACACCTTC
CAISEDREFGNYGYTF
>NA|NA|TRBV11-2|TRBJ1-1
TGTGCCAGCAGCTTGGGACGGGGGAGGAACACTGAAGCTTTCTTT
CASSLGRGRNTEAFF
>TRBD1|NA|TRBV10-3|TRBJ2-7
TGTGCCATCAGTGCGACAGGGTTCTACGAGCAGTACTTC
CAISATGFYEQYF
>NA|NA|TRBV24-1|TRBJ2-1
TGTGCCACTCGAGACGGGTGGGGCAGCGATGAGCAGTTCTTC
CATRDGWGSDEQFF
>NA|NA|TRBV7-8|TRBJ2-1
TGTGCCAGCAGCACCGCGGCAGGGGAGTCCTACAATGAGCAGTTCTTC
CASSTAAGESYNEQFF
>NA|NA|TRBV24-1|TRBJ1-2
TGTGCCACCAGTGACCGAACAGGGTATGGCTACACCTTC
CATSDRTGYGYTF
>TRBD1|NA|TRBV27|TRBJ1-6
TGTGCCAGCAGCCCCGACAGGGTAAATTCACCCCTCCACTTT
CASSPDRVNSPLHF
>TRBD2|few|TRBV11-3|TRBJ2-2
TGTGCCAGCAGGGGGCTAGCGGGGTCCGGATTGACCGGGGAGCTGTTTTTT
CASRGLAGSGLTGELFF
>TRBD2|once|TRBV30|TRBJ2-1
TGTGCCTGGAGTACCGGGACTAGCAACAATGAGCAGTTCTTC
CAWSTGTSNNEQFF
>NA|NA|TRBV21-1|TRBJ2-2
TGTGCCAGCAGCAAGGGTGTCGTTCGCGGGACAGAAAACACCGGGGAGCTGTTTTTT
CASSKGVVRGTENTGELFF
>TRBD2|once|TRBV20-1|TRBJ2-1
TGCAGTGCGAGTTGGCTAGCGGACTACAATGAGCAGTTCTTC
CSASWLADYNEQFF
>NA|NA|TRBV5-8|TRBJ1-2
TGTGCCAGCAGCCCCGGGACAATGGGCTATGGCTACACCTTC
CASSPGTMGYGYTF
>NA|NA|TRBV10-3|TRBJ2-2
TGTGCCATCAGTGATCGGGGGACGGCGAACACCGGGGAGCTGTTTTTT
CAISDRGTANTGELFF